This TCR beta chain appears in the sequencing data of a study of vaccination effects on CD4 cells after COVID-19. Study-level points and caveats: In vaccinees who were healthy, merely 1 out of 255 vaccine-induced clones cross-reacted with common cold coronaviruses. The study dataset contains few convalescent patients and includes no early post-infection timepoints.

Some clones are missing from TCRdb's copy, which holds only in-frame ones; the method was immunoSEQ multiplex PCR. The table has roughly 75,000 clones, roughly three quarters seen once. As for this clone: The antigen is not known.

V was clipped by 4 bases and J by 5 bases; unmatched bases: 5. Germline V lookup: CDR1 MNHEY, CDR2 SMNVEV (reference sequence). The CDR3 is made up of 15 amino acids. In the ViraFEST assay, antigen-specific CD4+ clonotypes were identified by expansion after peptide-pool stimulation. CD4+ T cells were isolated after less than 13 days of culture. Vaccinated recipients, who were negative for nucleocapsid antibodies, had no history of SARS-CoV-2 infection. This sample comprised CD4+ T cells from PBMCs cultured with HCoV-OC43 spike peptides, obtained before COVID-19 vaccination. Regarding subset: HCoV-OC43 spike overlapping peptide pool stimulation. The rearrangement uses TRBV27 and TRBJ2-2; 9 nucleotides align to TRBD1. The receptor was isolated from a human donor who received a COVID-19 vaccine. CDR3 nucleotide sequence: TGTGCCAGCAGTTACCGGGACAGGGTTACCGGGGAGCTGTTTTTT. This codes for CASSYRDRVTGELFF.